The clone carrying this TCR beta chain has a single count. Its cognate antigen is unknown. The record originates from a study of T cells after yellow fever vaccination. Germline lookup yields CDR1 SGHTA and CDR2 FQGNSA. The CDR3 has 13 amino acids. With 2 bases removed from V and 5 bases from J, the gap between germline ends came to 9 bases. In making TCR cDNA, 5'RACE template switching added a universal primer site and UMIs to it. TCRdb recomputed calls from the 5' RACE reads with MiXCR, one row per CDR3 protein. The table includes some 400,000 distinct CDR3 sequences, over 15% detected once. Broader study findings: Reappearing after the booster were most of the clones from primary vaccination (roughly 96% CD4, 88% CD8).

The genes are TRBV7-2 and TRBJ2-5; D remains unclear. The sample consisted of PBMCs, taken before the yellow fever booster vaccination. The sequence derives from a man aged 18 to 30 who received the YFV17D yellow fever vaccine. CDR3: CASSLTATETQYF. DNA of the CDR3: TGTGCCAGCAGCTTAACTGCCACCGAGACCCAGTACTTC.